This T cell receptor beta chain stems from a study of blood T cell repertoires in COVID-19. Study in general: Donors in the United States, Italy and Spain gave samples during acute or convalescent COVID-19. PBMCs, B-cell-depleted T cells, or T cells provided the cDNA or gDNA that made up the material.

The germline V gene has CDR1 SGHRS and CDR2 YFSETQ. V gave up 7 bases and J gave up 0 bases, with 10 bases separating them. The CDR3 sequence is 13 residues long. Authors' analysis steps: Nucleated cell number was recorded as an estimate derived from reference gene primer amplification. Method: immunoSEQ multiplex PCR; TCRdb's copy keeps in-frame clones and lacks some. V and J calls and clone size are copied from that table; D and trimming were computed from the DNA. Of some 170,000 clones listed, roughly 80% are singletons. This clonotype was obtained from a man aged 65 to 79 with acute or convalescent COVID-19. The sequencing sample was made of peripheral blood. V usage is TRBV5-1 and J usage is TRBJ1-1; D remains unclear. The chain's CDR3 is CASGTQMNTEAFF. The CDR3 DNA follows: TGCGCCAGCGGCACACAGATGAACACTGAAGCTTTCTTT.